Each of the 2 T cell receptor beta chains below was sequenced from the same sample in a study of regulatory T cells in long-lasting Graves disease. With iRepertoire HTBI primers and Arm-PCR of CDR3 regions, TCR beta libraries were built. TCRdb passed the multiplex PCR reads through MiXCR, listing each CDR3 protein once. The sample has roughly 380,000 distinct CDR3 sequences, around 15% seen once. Regarding time point: newly diagnosed GD, antithyroid drugs for less than 3 months. The TCR library used RNA extracted from PBMCs. This sample also belongs to another study, concerning T cells in Graves' hyperthyroidism and ophthalmopathy.

The input for sequencing was peripheral blood mononuclear cells (PBMCs), taken at new diagnosis, from a patient treated with antithyroid drugs. These TCRs come from a middle-aged man with Graves disease.

This clonotype was recorded many times. The chain recombines TRBV5-6 with TRBJ2-1; 7 nucleotides agree with TRBD1. Germline CDR1 and CDR2: SGHDT and YYEEEE. This CDR3 is 14 amino acids long. V was clipped by 0 bases and J by 6 bases; unmatched bases: 3. The CDR3 protein is CASSLAEGANEQFF. The CDR3, as DNA: TGTGCCAGCAGCTTGGCCGAGGGGGCCAATGAGCAGTTCTTC.

Concerning this clonotype: This may be a read error: a much more frequent sequence differs by one nucleotide. The chain has TRBV7-2 and TRBJ2-7; weak D call: TRBD2 (6 bases). V was cut by 8 bases and J by 3 bases, with 17 bases left in between. CDR1 and CDR2 from the germline V gene are SGHTA and FQGNSA. The CDR3 is 14 residues long. Written as DNA, the CDR3 is TGTGCCAGCCAGGGCGGGGCAGGATACTACGAGCAGTACTTC. It specifies CASQGGAGYYEQYF.